The entry below gives a single T cell receptor (beta chain) sequence along with its context. Germline CDR1 is MNHNY and CDR2 is SVGAGI (reference sequence). After removal of 0 bases from V and 9 bases from J, the junction contained 5 bases not matched to a gene. The CDR3 contains 15 residues. Some clones are missing from TCRdb's copy, which holds only in-frame ones; the method was immunoSEQ multiplex PCR. The sample lists 95,000 to 110,000 clones, over 80% occurring once. This sample is part of a study of T cell responses to AZD1222 COVID-19 vaccine. The specimen comprised peripheral blood, sampled 28 days after the second AZD1222 dose. The receptor was isolated from an adult who received the AZD1222 COVID-19 vaccine. This chain uses TRBV6-6 with TRBJ2-1; 10 bases are a match to TRBD2. The CDR3: CASSYSASGSGEQFF. The CDR3 DNA follows: TGTGCCAGCAGTTACTCGGCTAGCGGGAGTGGTGAGCAGTTCTTC.